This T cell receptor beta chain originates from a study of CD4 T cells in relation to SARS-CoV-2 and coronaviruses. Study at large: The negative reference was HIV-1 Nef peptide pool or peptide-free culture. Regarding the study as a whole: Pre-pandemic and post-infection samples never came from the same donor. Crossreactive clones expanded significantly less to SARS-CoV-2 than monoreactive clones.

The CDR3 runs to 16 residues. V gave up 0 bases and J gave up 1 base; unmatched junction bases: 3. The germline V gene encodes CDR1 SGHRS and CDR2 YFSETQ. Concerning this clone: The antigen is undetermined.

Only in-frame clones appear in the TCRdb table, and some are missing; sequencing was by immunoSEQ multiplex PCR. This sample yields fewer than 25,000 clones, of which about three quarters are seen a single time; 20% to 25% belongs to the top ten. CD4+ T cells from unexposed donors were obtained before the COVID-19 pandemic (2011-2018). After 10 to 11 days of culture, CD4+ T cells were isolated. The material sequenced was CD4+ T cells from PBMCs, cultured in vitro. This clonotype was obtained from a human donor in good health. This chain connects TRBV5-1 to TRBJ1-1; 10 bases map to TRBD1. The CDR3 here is CASSLAGTGANTEAFF. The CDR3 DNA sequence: TGCGCCAGCAGCTTGGCCGGGACAGGGGCGAACACTGAAGCTTTCTTT.